Below are 13 T cell receptor beta chains sequenced from a single sample in a study of T cell responses to AZD1222 COVID-19 vaccine. Clones were read by immunoSEQ multiplex PCR, and TCRdb kept only the in-frame ones, dropping some. Of around 100,000 clones detected, approximately 89% appear once; the ten largest clones hold 20%. This sample comprised peripheral blood, obtained on day 0 of AZD1222 vaccination. The receptors were sampled from an adult in good health.

This sequence joins TRBV7-2 and TRBJ2-3; no reliable D call. There are 12 residues in the CDR3. V dropped 1 base and J dropped 5 bases, with 4 bases sitting between them. The germline V gene has CDR1 SGHTA and CDR2 FQGNSA. This chain's CDR3 is CASSLDVDTQYF. The CDR3 DNA follows: TGTGCCAGCAGCTTAGATGTAGATACGCAGTATTTT.

The V gene is TRBV29-1, the J gene TRBJ1-1; D is perhaps TRBD1 (5 bases). Per the germline V gene, CDR1 is SQVTM and CDR2 is ANQGSEA. The CDR3 runs 12 residues. V dropped 0 bases and J dropped 8 bases, with 10 bases sitting between them. CDR3 sequence (DNA): TGCAGCGTTGAAGATCCGGGACTAGAAGCTTTCTTT. This encodes CSVEDPGLEAFF.

This rearrangement joins TRBV7-9 to TRBJ1-1; no clear D. The V gene lost 9 bases and the J gene lost 0 bases, with 11 bases spanning the gap. Germline V gives CDR1 SEHNR, CDR2 FQNEAQ (reference sequence). This CDR3 has 13 amino acids. CDR3 nucleotide sequence: TGTGCCAGTATCAGCACCATGAACACTGAAGCTTTCTTT. Translating gives CASISTMNTEAFF.

V usage is TRBV7-6 and J usage is TRBJ2-2; 9 bases line up with TRBD1. V trimming: 7 bases; J trimming: 1 base; junction bases outside the gene matches: 19. CDR3 size: 20 residues. The germline V gene encodes CDR1 SGHVS and CDR2 FNYEAQ. The CDR3 DNA is TGTGCCAGCAACGACCCGGGACAGGGCTCCTTCCCATTGAACACCGGGGAGCTGTTTTTT. The encoded protein is CASNDPGQGSFPLNTGELFF.

This clone has only one observation. The chain couples TRBV4-1 to TRBJ2-5; D is unclear. V was clipped by 0 bases and J by 1 base, with 9 bases between them. This CDR3 is 15 amino acids long. Germline CDR1 reads MGHRA; CDR2 reads YSYEKL. The CDR3 reads CASSQDPRFQETQYF. CDR3 DNA sequence: TGCGCCAGCAGCCAAGATCCTCGGTTCCAAGAGACCCAGTACTTC.

V is TRBV10-3 and J is TRBJ2-7, with D perhaps TRBD2 (7 bases). Trimming stripped 5 bases from V and 4 bases from J, with 18 bases between. This CDR3 is built from 15 residues. The germline V gene has CDR1 ENHRY and CDR2 SYGVKD. This CDR3 reads CAISWEGGVNYEQYF. The CDR3 DNA reads TGTGCCATCAGTTGGGAGGGGGGTGTTAATTACGAGCAGTACTTC.

This sequence joins TRBV6-5 and TRBJ2-3, with 7 bases identical to TRBD2. Germline CDR1 MNHEY, CDR2 SVGAGI. J gave up 10 bases and V 1 base, and 5 bases lay outside the gene matches. CDR3 length equals 13 residues. This CDR3 reads CASSYYGEGAQYF. The DNA of the CDR3 is TGTGCCAGCAGTTACTACGGGGAGGGAGCGCAGTATTTT.

The rearrangement uses TRBV19 and TRBJ1-3, with TRBD1 matching over 7 bases. The V and J ends lost 6 bases and 0 bases, in that order; junction bases with no gene match: 20. This CDR3 has 20 amino acids. Germline V lookup: CDR1 LNHDA, CDR2 SQIVND (reference sequence). Here the CDR3 reads CASSPRQGTGSSFSGNTIYF. The CDR3 DNA follows: TGTGCCAGTAGCCCAAGACAGGGAACGGGCTCCTCTTTCTCTGGAAACACCATATATTTT.

This chain links TRBV5-4 with TRBJ2-7; 8 bases map to TRBD2. Trimming removed 2 bases from V and 9 bases from J; junction bases left unmatched: 7. From germline, CDR1 is SGHNT and CDR2 YYREEE (reference sequence). CDR3 size: 13 residues. The CDR3 loop is CASSLSAGARQYF. The CDR3 DNA follows: TGTGCCAGCAGCTTATCAGCGGGGGCCCGGCAGTACTTC.

The V and J genes are TRBV19 and TRBJ1-1; perhaps TRBD1 as D (5 bases). This CDR3 is built from 14 residues. Trimming took off 6 bases at V and 1 base at J, with 12 bases between the two ends. Germline V gene data show CDR1 as LNHDA and CDR2 as SQIVND (reference sequence). The CDR3 nucleotides are TGTGCCAGTAGGCCGTGGGGCCAGAACACTGAAGCTTTCTTT. Protein: CASRPWGQNTEAFF.

The chain links TRBV5-1 to TRBJ1-1, with D possibly TRBD1 on 6 matching bases. CDR1 is SGHRS, CDR2 YFSETQ, per germline. The V and J ends lost 2 bases and 0 bases respectively, with 11 bases between them. CDR3 length: 15 amino acids. As DNA, the CDR3 is TGCGCCAGCAGCTTAAGGGGGACCATGAACACTGAAGCTTTCTTT. As protein: CASSLRGTMNTEAFF.

V is TRBV24-1 and J is TRBJ2-5, with D possibly being TRBD1 (6 bases). CDR1 and CDR2 (germline): KGHDR, SFDVKD. Trimming left V 4 bases short and J 7 bases short, with 18 bases between. This CDR3 contains 15 residues. The CDR3 reads CATSDFSGGTGTQYF. The CDR3 nucleotides are TGTGCCACCAGTGACTTTAGTGGGGGCACAGGGACCCAGTACTTC.

V is TRBV12-3 or TRBV12-4 and J is TRBJ1-2, with a weak D call TRBD1 (5 bases). V lost 7 bases to trimming and J lost 1 base, with 10 bases between them. The CDR3 sequence is 13 residues long. DNA for the CDR3: TGTGCCAGCACCAGAGACAGTAACTATGGCTACACCTTC. It is translated as CASTRDSNYGYTF.